The source of this T cell receptor (beta chain) is a study of T cell clonality in common variable immunodeficiency. Assay: immunoSEQ multiplex PCR; the TCRdb copy retains only in-frame clones and omits some. This sample carries some 40,000 clones, none of them present only once. Germline V lookup: CDR1 DFQATT, CDR2 SNEGSKA (reference sequence). The CDR3 runs to 15 residues. This clone has at least ten counts. A much more abundant neighbour one base away suggests this may be a read error. Sequencing ends 3 residues short of the CDR3 end; the germline J gene provides the rest. This TCR came from a person aged 18-70 years in good health. Sequencing was carried out using peripheral blood mononuclear cells. This sequence joins TRBV20-1 and TRBJ1-4; D is perhaps TRBD1 (5 bases). The sequenced CDR3 bases are TGCAGTGCCCAACCCAGGATGAATGGGGCCAACGTA. Translated, it gives CSAQPRMNGANV. The entire CDR3 reads CSAQPRMNGANVLFF.